The 7 T cell receptor beta chains reported below all come from one sample, sequenced in a study of cytomegalovirus exposure and HLA in healthy donors. Both 60 Vbeta primers and 13 Jbeta primers went into the PCR. Sequenced by immunoSEQ multiplex PCR; TCRdb stores in-frame clones only, minus some. This table holds under 150,000 clones, approximately 80% found once. Sequencing was carried out using PBMCs. The origin of the receptors is a woman aged 40-49 years in good health and CMV-seronegative.

The chain joins TRBV19 to TRBJ1-5; 10 positions agree with TRBD1. The CDR3 consists of 15 residues. With V trimmed by 1 base and J by 10 bases, 7 bases remained unmatched. Per germline, CDR1 LNHDA and CDR2 SQIVND (reference sequence). CDR3 in amino acids: CASSIARDRGRPQHF. The CDR3 DNA reads TGTGCCAGTAGTATAGCCAGGGACAGGGGAAGACCCCAGCATTTT.

In its sample, this clone was seen once. The CDR3 sequence: CASSLQMGGTGMTEAFF. The DNA for the CDR3 is TGCGCCAGCAGCTTGCAAATGGGAGGGACAGGGATGACTGAAGCTTTCTTT. The gene calls are TRBV5-1 and TRBJ1-1, with TRBD1 identical over 9 bases. This CDR3 comprises 17 residues. The germline CDR1 and CDR2 sequences are SGHRS and YFSETQ. V gave up 1 base and J gave up 5 bases; unmatched junction bases: 12. Variable domain in full (rest from reference TRBV5-1 and TRBJ1-1): KAGVTQTPRYLIKTRGQQVTLSCSPISGHRSVSWYQQTPGQGLQFLFEYFSETQRNKGNFPGRFSGRQFSNSRSEMNVSTLELGDSALYLCASSLQMGGTGMTEAFFGQGTRLTVV.

The chain couples TRBV6-5 to TRBJ1-2, with unresolved D. The germline gives CDR1 MNHEY, CDR2 SVGAGI. The CDR3 spans 12 residues. With 8 bases removed from V and 4 bases from J, the gap between germline ends came to 11 bases. CDR3 coding DNA: TGTGCCAGCTCCGTTGAGGGCTATGGCTACACCTTC. Translated, it gives CASSVEGYGYTF.

The V gene is TRBV19, the J gene TRBJ1-5; no clear D. Germline CDR1 and CDR2: LNHDA and SQIVND (reference sequence). CDR3 length: 15 residues. Trimming took off 6 bases at V and 2 bases at J, with 14 bases between the two ends. For the CDR3, the DNA is TGTGCCAGTAGGTCCCGGGGAGTTGGCAATCAGCCCCAGCATTTT. Its protein is CASRSRGVGNQPQHF.

This clone was seen only once. The chain recombines TRBV30 with TRBJ2-5; TRBD2 matches at 13 bases. This CDR3 contains 15 residues. Germline CDR1 GTSNPN, CDR2 SVGIG (reference sequence). V gave up 7 bases and J gave up 2 bases; unmatched junction bases: 7. The DNA of the CDR3 is TGTGCCTCAGGGACTAGCGGGACCGCTCAAGAGACCCAGTACTTC. This encodes CASGTSGTAQETQYF.

The chain recombines TRBV7-3 with TRBJ2-1, with 7 bases matching TRBD2. The CDR3 runs to 15 residues. CDR1 is SGHTA, CDR2 FQGTGA, per germline. V was pared by 0 bases and J by 2 bases, with 1 base of the junction left unmatched. This CDR3 reads CASSLTGTTYNEQFF. The CDR3 DNA sequence: TGTGCCAGCAGCTTAACGGGGACTACCTACAATGAGCAGTTCTTC.

This clone was found a few times. The chain is built from TRBV7-8 and TRBJ2-5, with 11 bases matching TRBD2. The trim removed 5 bases at V and 4 bases at J, leaving 6 bases unmatched. The CDR3 is 15 amino acids. Looked up from germline, CDR1 is SGHVS and CDR2 is FQNEAQ. CDR3 loop: CASSVGTSGLETQYF. In DNA form, the CDR3 reads TGTGCCAGCAGCGTTGGGACTAGCGGTCTAGAGACCCAGTACTTC.